The 6 T cell receptor beta chains presented below share a single source sample, sequenced in a study of T-cell memory formation after mild COVID-19. In TCRdb, the 5' RACE reads were re-called with MiXCR into one record per CDR3 protein. The data hold roughly 170,000 distinct CDR3 sequences, with around a sixth observed a single time. Sequenced sample: PBMCs or a T cell subset sorted from them (not recorded which). The source of these receptors is a man between 18 and 35 years old who had mild COVID-19 (a few samples of this study predate the infection). Cell type and time point are not known.

To note about this clonotype: A read error may produce the germline difference seen at one junction end. This sequence joins TRBV12-3 or TRBV12-4 and TRBJ1-2; no clear D. The CDR3 contains 15 residues. In nucleotides, the CDR3 is TGTGCCAGCAGCTTAGGAAAAGACGCTTCCTATGGCTACACCTTC. Its protein is CASSLGKDASYGYTF.

The sample holds a few counts of this clonotype. The junction departs from the called germline gene at one end, perhaps through a read error. The chain couples TRBV15 to TRBJ2-1; D may be TRBD1 or TRBD2 (5 bases each). This CDR3 has 12 residues. Germline CDR1 LNHNV, CDR2 YYDKDF (reference sequence). CDR3 sequence (DNA): TGTGCCACCAGCAGAGATCAAGGGACGCGGTTGTTC. It yields the protein CATSRDQGTRLF.

V is TRBV5-1 and J is TRBJ2-3; TRBD1 agrees at 7 bases. The germline CDR1 and CDR2 sequences are SGHRS and YFSETQ. The V segment lost 3 bases and the J segment 3 bases; nucleotides outside the gene matches: 4. CDR3 length: 14 residues. CDR3 nucleotide sequence: TGCGCCAGCAGCTCCCAGGGACAGACAGATACGCAGTATTTT. It yields the protein CASSSQGQTDTQYF.

The CDR3 nucleotides read TGTGCCACCAGCAGAGTCCCCGGGGCAGGGGGCCCAGATACGCAGTATTTT. Translated, it gives CATSRVPGAGGPDTQYF. This chain joins TRBV15 and TRBJ2-3, with 8 bases that match TRBD1. J gave up 4 bases and V 1 base, and 10 bases lay outside the gene matches. Germline CDR1 reads LNHNV; CDR2 reads YYDKDF (reference sequence). The CDR3 runs to 17 residues.

This clonotype has a count of ten or more. The CDR3 DNA is TGTGCCAGCAGCTTACGGCGGGGACCCTCCTACGAGCAGTACTTC. This sequence encodes CASSLRRGPSYEQYF. The chain is built from TRBV7-3 and TRBJ2-7, with D perhaps TRBD2 (6 bases). Germline V gene sequence: CDR1 SGHTA, CDR2 FQGTGA. This CDR3 has 15 amino acids. Deletions cut 2 bases from V and 0 bases from J, with 11 bases between.

This clonotype was recorded a few times. The J gene is TRBJ2-7, the V gene TRBV3-1; D unclear. The CDR3 length is 17 residues. The V end lost 0 bases, the J end lost 0 bases, and 15 bases lay between the germline ends. Germline V lookup: CDR1 LGHDT, CDR2 YNNKEL (reference sequence). CDR3 DNA sequence: TGTGCCAGCAGCCAAGAAACTTCGGTGCCGGGCTCCTACGAGCAGTACGTC. Protein: CASSQETSVPGSYEQYV.